Listed here is a single TCR beta chain. No antigen is known for it. This clone may be a read error of a much larger clone one base away. Germline V gene lookup returns CDR1 SGHVS and CDR2 FNYEAQ. This CDR3 has 15 residues. The V end was cut by 8 bases, the J end by 4 bases, with 17 bases between. This sample is drawn from a study of early T cells in non-severe SARS-CoV-2 infection. Study-wide findings and caveats: Matching against VDJdb likely underestimated virus-specific expansions, favoring anti-spike CD8.

Attached unique molecular identifiers marked individual cDNA molecules. A single record per CDR3 protein comes from TCRdb applying MiXCR to the 5' RACE reads. The sample holds roughly 40,000 distinct CDR3 sequences, around 7.8% seen once. This sequence originates from an adult who was a healthcare worker with PCR-confirmed SARS-CoV-2 infection or an uninfected control (not recorded which). The chain has TRBV7-6 and TRBJ2-2; a weak D match, TRBD1 (6 bases). The sequenced sample was whole blood. CDR3 coding DNA: TGTGCCAGCGTAACCGGGACAACATTCACCGGGGAGCTGTTTTTT. It specifies CASVTGTTFTGELFF.